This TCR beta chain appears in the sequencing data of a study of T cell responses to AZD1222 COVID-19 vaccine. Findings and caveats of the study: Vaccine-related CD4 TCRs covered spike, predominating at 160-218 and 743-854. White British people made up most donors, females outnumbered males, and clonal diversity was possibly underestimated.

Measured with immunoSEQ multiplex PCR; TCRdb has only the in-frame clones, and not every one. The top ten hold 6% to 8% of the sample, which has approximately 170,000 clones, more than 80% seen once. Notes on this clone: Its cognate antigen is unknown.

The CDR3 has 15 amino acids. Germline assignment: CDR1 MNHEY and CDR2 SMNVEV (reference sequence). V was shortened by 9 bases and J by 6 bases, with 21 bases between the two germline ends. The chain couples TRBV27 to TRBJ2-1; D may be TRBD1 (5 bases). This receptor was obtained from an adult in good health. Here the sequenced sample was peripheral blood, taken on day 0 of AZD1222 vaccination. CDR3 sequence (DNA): TGTGCCAGTACAAAAGGGGTTGCCGGATCCAATGAGCAGTTCTTC. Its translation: CASTKGVAGSNEQFF.